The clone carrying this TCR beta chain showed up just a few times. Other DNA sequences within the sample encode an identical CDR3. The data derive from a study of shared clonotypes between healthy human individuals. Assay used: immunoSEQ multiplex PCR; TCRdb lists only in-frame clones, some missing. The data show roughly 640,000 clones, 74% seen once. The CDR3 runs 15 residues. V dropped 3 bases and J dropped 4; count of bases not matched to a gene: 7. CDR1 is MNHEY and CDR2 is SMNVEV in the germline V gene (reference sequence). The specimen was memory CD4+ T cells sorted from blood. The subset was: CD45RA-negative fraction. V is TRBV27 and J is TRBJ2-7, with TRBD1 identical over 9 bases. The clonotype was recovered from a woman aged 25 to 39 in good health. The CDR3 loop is CASSFGTGLSYEQYF. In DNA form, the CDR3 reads TGTGCCAGCAGTTTCGGGACAGGGCTTTCGTACGAGCAGTACTTC.